Each of the 10 T cell receptor beta chains below was sequenced from the same sample in a study of shared clonotypes between healthy human individuals. Assay used: immunoSEQ multiplex PCR; TCRdb lists only in-frame clones, some missing. This sample has around 2,000,000 clones, with roughly 95% found just once. Naive-designated CD8 cells lacked CD45RO, were positively enriched for CCR7, and omitted terminally differentiated effector memory CD45RA+ cells. Material for sequencing was naive CD8+ T cells sorted from blood. The receptor set was obtained from a man between 18 and 29 years old in good health.

This sequence joins TRBV7-6 and TRBJ1-5; D gene ambiguous. The CDR3 has 17 residues. V was trimmed by 5 bases and J by 0 bases, leaving 17 bases between them. CDR1 SGHVS and CDR2 FNYEAQ come from the germline V gene. DNA for the CDR3: TGTGCCAGCAGCACCCTCCCCGCCAGCTATAGCAATCAGCCCCAGCATTTT. Protein: CASSTLPASYSNQPQHF. Combining the CDR3 with reference TRBV7-6 and TRBJ1-5 gives the whole variable domain GAGVSQSPRYKVTKRGQDVALRCDPISGHVSLYWYRQALGQGPEFLTYFNYEAQQDKSGLPNDRFSAERPEGSISTLTIQRTEQRDSAMYRCASSTLPASYSNQPQHFGDGTRLSIL.

The rearrangement links TRBV28 to TRBJ2-3; the D gene is possibly TRBD1 (5 bases). V lost 8 bases, J lost 4 bases, and 16 bases lay in between. This CDR3 contains 14 residues. The germline V gene has CDR1 MDHEN and CDR2 SYDVKM. The CDR3 DNA reads as TGTGCCAGCCAGGGTCAGGATCGCGCAGATACGCAGTATTTT. This sequence encodes CASQGQDRADTQYF.

The rearrangement joins TRBV9 to TRBJ2-1; D tentatively fits TRBD1 or TRBD2 (5 bases each). This CDR3 has 14 residues. Germline V gene lookup returns CDR1 SGDLS and CDR2 YYNGEE. Trimming pared 3 bases from V and 8 bases from J, leaving 15 bases between. CDR3 loop: CASSAYGAGDEQFF. In nucleotides, the CDR3 is TGTGCCAGCAGCGCATACGGGGCTGGCGATGAGCAGTTCTTC.

About this clone: The sample holds other DNA sequences that translate to the same CDR3. The chain links TRBV7-9 to TRBJ2-7; the D call may be TRBD1 or TRBD2 (6 bases each). V shed 5 bases and J shed 4 bases, with 12 bases lying between them. Germline V CDR1 and CDR2: SEHNR, FQNEAQ (reference sequence). The CDR3 runs 13 residues. Here the CDR3 reads CASSLGGLYEQYF. The DNA of the CDR3 is TGTGCCAGCAGCCTTGGGGGGCTGTACGAGCAGTACTTC.

The rearrangement uses TRBV2 and TRBJ2-1, with D perhaps TRBD1 (5 bases). CDR1 is SNHLY, CDR2 FYNNEI, per germline. The ends were cut back, 8 bases at V and 5 bases at J, with 13 bases in the middle. The CDR3 contains 13 residues. DNA for the CDR3: TGTGCCAGCGGCCTGTGGGGCCACAATGAGCAGTTCTTC. It yields the protein CASGLWGHNEQFF. Filled out from reference TRBV2 and TRBJ2-1, the complete variable domain reads EPEVTQTPSHQVTQMGQEVILRCVPISNHLYFYWYRQILGQKVEFLVSFYNNEISEKSEIFDDQFSVERPDGSNFTLKIRSTKLEDSAMYFCASGLWGHNEQFFGPGTRLTVL.

The DNA for the CDR3 is TGTGCCAGCAGCTTAGCGTCCAGGGGATCTCAGATTGAAGAGCAGTACTTC. Its translation is CASSLASRGSQIEEQYF. This rearrangement joins TRBV7-6 to TRBJ2-7, with a tentative D call TRBD1 (6 bases). Germline V gives CDR1 SGHVS, CDR2 FNYEAQ. The CDR3 contains 17 residues. The V gene lost 0 bases and the J gene lost 7 bases, with 22 bases spanning the gap.

As concerns this clone: Other DNA sequences in the sample encode the same CDR3. V is TRBV6-5 and J is TRBJ2-1, with D possibly matching TRBD1 (6 bases). Trimming left V 6 bases short and J 2 bases short, with 8 bases between. Germline V gene data show CDR1 as MNHEY and CDR2 as SVGAGI. The CDR3 covers 13 residues. Here the CDR3 DNA reads TGTGCCAGCAGGAGGGGGACCTACAATGAGCAGTTCTTC. Residues: CASRRGTYNEQFF.

The V gene is TRBV7-9, the J gene TRBJ2-7; weak D call: TRBD2 (6 bases). Per the germline V gene, CDR1 is SEHNR and CDR2 is FQNEAQ (reference sequence). Trimming pared 5 bases from V and 4 bases from J, leaving 21 bases between. CDR3 size: 16 residues. The CDR3 DNA sequence: TGTGCCAGCAGCCGGGGGTGGGGAGACAGCAATTACGAGCAGTACTTC. Protein: CASSRGWGDSNYEQYF.

The genes are TRBV9 and TRBJ2-7; no clear D gene. The ends were cut back, 1 base at V and 0 bases at J, with 11 bases in the middle. In germline, CDR1 is SGDLS, CDR2 YYNGEE. The CDR3 has 15 amino acids. The CDR3 loop reads CASSVSELSSYEQYF. In DNA, the CDR3 is TGTGCCAGCAGCGTATCCGAGTTAAGCTCCTACGAGCAGTACTTC.

The CDR3 protein is CASSASIEGTYEQYF. The CDR3 DNA follows: TGTGCCAGCAGTGCCTCTATCGAGGGCACCTACGAGCAGTACTTC. V gene TRBV27 combines with J gene TRBJ2-7; possible D gene TRBD2, 5 bases. This CDR3 has 15 amino acids. Trimming removed 5 bases from V and 2 bases from J, with 16 bases in between. CDR1 MNHEY and CDR2 SMNVEV come from the germline V gene (reference sequence).